The present TCR beta chain was sequenced within a study of CD8+ T cells in alopecia areata. As for the study in general: Treated patients were given oral tofacitinib, which was dosed at 5 to 10 mg twice daily. Tofacitinib treatment spanned 6 to 18 months, with 6 months off drug afterward. Study findings and constraints: In scalp and blood, many expanded lesional clones persisted during tofacitinib.

RNA extraction was followed by reverse transcription into cDNA, which acted as the sequencing template. Assay: immunoSEQ multiplex PCR; the TCRdb copy retains only in-frame clones and omits some. The sample consists of roughly 200,000 clones, 40% to 45% of them appearing once. Looked up from germline, CDR1 is SNHLY and CDR2 is FYNNEI. J lost 8 bases, V lost 7 bases, and 7 bases had no gene match. This CDR3 has 14 residues. Comments on this clone: Its target is unknown.

Treatment here: oral pan-JAK inhibitor, 5-10 mg twice daily. Researchers took lesional scalp punch biopsies and peripheral blood from people who were alopecia areata patients. This chain joins TRBV2 and TRBJ1-4; 10 bases align to TRBD1. The clonotype was recovered from a human donor with alopecia areata. The sample in question was CD4+ T cells sorted from blood, obtained at approximately week 37, from a patient treated with tofacitinib. CDR3 DNA sequence: TGTGCCAGCACCCGGGACAGGGGTAAAGAAAAACTGTTTTTT. It encodes CASTRDRGKEKLFF.